The subject of this entry is one T cell receptor beta chain. Antigen unknown. A read error may produce the germline difference seen at one junction end. Germline V gene sequence: CDR1 DFQATT, CDR2 SNEGSKA (reference sequence). The CDR3 contains 15 residues. This sample is drawn from a study of identical twins. Study-wide results and limits: Cord blood beta clonotypes present at high abundance carried fewer insertions; no such pattern appeared in memory repertoires. Rather than following the same donors, the conclusions depended on cross-sectional statistical analysis.

Addition of a universal primer site occurred through template switching, and cDNA carried unique molecular identifiers. From the 5' RACE reads, TCRdb called clonotypes with MiXCR, one entry per CDR3 protein. The repertoire consists of hundreds of thousands of distinct CDR3 sequences, with 9% to 15% occurring once and the leading ten covering roughly 1.5%. These data were also reused for a study on yellow fever vaccine responses in identical twins. That study reports: Twins reportedly mounted vaccine T cell responses that seemed partly convergent, partly personalized.

Sequencing was done on a sample of PBMCs. The gene calls are TRBV20-1 and TRBJ2-2; 9 nucleotides align to TRBD1. The clonotype originates from a woman between 18 and 29 years old in good health. The chain's CDR3 is CSARGQGWNTGELFF. The CDR3 DNA follows: TGCAGTGCAAGAGGACAGGGGTGGAACACCGGGGAGCTGTTTTTT.